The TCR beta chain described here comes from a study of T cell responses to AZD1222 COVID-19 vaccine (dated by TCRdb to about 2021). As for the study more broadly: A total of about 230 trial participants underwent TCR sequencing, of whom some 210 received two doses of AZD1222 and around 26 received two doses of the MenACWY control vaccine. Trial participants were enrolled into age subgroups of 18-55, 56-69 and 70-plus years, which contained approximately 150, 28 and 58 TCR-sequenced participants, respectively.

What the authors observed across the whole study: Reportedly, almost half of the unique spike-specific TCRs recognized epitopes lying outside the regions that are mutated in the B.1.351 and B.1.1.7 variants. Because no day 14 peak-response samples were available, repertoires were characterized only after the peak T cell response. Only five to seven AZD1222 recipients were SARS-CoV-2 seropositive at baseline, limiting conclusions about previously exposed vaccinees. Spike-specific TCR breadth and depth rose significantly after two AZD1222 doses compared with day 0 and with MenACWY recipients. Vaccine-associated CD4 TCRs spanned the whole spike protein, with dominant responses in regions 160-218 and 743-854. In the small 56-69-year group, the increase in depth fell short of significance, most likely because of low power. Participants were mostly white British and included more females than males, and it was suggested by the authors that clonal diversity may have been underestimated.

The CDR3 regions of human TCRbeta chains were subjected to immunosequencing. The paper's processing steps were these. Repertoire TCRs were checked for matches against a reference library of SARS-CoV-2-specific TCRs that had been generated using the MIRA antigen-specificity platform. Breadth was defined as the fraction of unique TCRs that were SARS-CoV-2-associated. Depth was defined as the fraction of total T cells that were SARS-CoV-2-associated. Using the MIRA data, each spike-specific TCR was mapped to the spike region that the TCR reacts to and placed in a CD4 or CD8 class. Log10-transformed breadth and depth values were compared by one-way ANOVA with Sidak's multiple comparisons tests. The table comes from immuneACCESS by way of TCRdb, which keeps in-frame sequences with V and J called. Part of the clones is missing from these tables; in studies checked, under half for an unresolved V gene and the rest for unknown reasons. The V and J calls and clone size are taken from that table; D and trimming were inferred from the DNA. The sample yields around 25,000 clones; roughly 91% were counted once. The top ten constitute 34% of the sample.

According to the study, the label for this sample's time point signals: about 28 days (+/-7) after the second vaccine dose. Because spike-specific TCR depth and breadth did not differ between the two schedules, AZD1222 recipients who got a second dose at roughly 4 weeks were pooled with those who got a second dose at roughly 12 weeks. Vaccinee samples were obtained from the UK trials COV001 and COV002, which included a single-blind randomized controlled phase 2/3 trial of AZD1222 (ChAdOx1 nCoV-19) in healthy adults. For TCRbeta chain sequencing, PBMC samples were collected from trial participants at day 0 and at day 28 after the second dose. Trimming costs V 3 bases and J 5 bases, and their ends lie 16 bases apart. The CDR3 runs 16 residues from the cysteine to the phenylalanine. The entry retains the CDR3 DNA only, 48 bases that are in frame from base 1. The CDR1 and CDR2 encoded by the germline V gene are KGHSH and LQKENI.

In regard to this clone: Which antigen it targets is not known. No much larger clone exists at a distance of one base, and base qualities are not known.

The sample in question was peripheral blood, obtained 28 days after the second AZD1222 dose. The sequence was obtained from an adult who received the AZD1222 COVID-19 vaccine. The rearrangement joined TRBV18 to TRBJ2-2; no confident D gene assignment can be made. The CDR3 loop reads CASSPSPVFGTGELFF. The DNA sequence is TGTGCCAGCTCACCCAGTCCTGTTTTCGGTACCGGGGAGCTGTTTTTT.